This T cell receptor beta chain was profiled in a study of T cell responses to AZD1222 COVID-19 vaccine. Study at large: Analysis merged second doses at about 4 or about 12 weeks.

The table came from immunoSEQ multiplex PCR; TCRdb's copy has only in-frame clones and leaves some out. The repertoire consists of about 150,000 clones, with about nine tenths occurring once and the leading ten covering about 3%. This clone was observed once. Antigen specificity is unknown. General observations from the study: It was only after the peak T cell response that any repertoires were sampled.

This CDR3 has 17 amino acids. The germline gives CDR1 SGHRS, CDR2 YFSETQ. J lost 2 bases, V lost 4 bases, and 8 bases had no gene match. The source of this sequence is an adult in good health. The starting material was peripheral blood, obtained on day 0 of AZD1222 vaccination. The chain recombines TRBV5-1 with TRBJ2-5; TRBD2 matches at 13 bases. This chain's CDR3 is CASSTSGGAERQETQYF. CDR3 nucleotides: TGCGCCAGCAGCACTAGCGGGGGGGCGGAAAGGCAAGAGACCCAGTACTTC.